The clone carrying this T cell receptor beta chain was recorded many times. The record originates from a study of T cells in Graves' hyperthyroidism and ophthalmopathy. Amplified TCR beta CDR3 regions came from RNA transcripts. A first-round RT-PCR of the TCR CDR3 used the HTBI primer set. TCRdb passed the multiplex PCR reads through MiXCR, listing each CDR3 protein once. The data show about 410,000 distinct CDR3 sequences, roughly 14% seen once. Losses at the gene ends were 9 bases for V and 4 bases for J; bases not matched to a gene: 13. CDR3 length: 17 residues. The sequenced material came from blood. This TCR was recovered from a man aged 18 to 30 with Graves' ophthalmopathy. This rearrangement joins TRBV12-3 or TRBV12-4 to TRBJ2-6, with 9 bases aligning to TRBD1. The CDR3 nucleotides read TGTGCCAGTAGTAAATTACAGGGGGCGCAAGGGGCCAACGTCCTGACTTTC. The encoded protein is CASSKLQGAQGANVLTF.